The T cell receptor beta chain described here comes from a study of CD8 T cells in ankylosing spondylitis. Study-wide results and limits: As for the disease-linked clones, they showed a CD8+ phenotype and occurred at relatively low frequencies in peripheral blood. Some of these motif variants have turned up before, in reports on reactive arthritis synovial fluid and blood.

The V end was cut by 0 bases, the J end by 0 bases, with 6 bases between. The V gene's germline CDR1 is SGHRS and CDR2 YFSETQ. This CDR3 contains 15 residues. This clonotype has only a few counts. The target antigen is unknown. 5'-RACE, quantitative and with molecular barcodes, yielded the TCR beta libraries. TCRdb reprocessed the 5' RACE reads with MiXCR, giving one entry per CDR3 protein. The table lists about 130,000 distinct CDR3 sequences, over 7% of them singletons. The V and J genes are TRBV5-1 and TRBJ2-2; D gene ambiguous. Sequencing was performed on blood, either unsorted or a sorted T cell fraction (not recorded which). This receptor was taken from a male donor with ankylosing spondylitis or in good health (not recorded which). CDR3 in DNA: TGCGCCAGCAGCTTGGTCCCGCCGAACACCGGGGAGCTGTTTTTT. Translation: CASSLVPPNTGELFF. The full variable domain, rest sourced from reference TRBV5-1 and TRBJ2-2, is KAGVTQTPRYLIKTRGQQVTLSCSPISGHRSVSWYQQTPGQGLQFLFEYFSETQRNKGNFPGRFSGRQFSNSRSEMNVSTLELGDSALYLCASSLVPPNTGELFFGEGSRLTVL.